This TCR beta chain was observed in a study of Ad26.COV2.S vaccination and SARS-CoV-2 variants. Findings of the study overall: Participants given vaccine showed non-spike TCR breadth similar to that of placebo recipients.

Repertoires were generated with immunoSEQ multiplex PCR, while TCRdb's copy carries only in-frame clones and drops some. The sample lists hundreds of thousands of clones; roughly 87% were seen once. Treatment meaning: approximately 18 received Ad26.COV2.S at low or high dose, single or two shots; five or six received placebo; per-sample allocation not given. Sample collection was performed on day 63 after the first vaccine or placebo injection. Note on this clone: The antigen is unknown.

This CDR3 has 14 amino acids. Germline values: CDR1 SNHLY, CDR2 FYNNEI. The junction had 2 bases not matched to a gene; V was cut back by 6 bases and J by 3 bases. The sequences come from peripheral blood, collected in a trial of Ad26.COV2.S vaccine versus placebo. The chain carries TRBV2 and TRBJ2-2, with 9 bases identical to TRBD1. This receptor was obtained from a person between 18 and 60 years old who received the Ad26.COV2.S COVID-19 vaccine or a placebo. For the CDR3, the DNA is TGTGCCAGCAGGTGGACAGGGGACACCGGGGAGCTGTTTTTT. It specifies CASRWTGDTGELFF. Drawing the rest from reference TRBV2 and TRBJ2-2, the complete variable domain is EPEVTQTPSHQVTQMGQEVILRCVPISNHLYFYWYRQILGQKVEFLVSFYNNEISEKSEIFDDQFSVERPDGSNFTLKIRSTKLEDSAMYFCASRWTGDTGELFFGEGSRLTVL.